This T cell receptor (beta chain) originates from a study of cytomegalovirus exposure and HLA in healthy donors. Across the study: Researchers previously reported finding fewer than 140 million unique TCR beta sequences from 150 million to 200 million T cells. Notes on the study in general: Certain indistinguishable V segments, among them TRBV6-2 and TRBV6-3, were excluded. Later work found that TCR association rates differed between HLA loci; DRB1 had the most and HLA-C the fewest. A likely sequencing artifact accounted for one observed cluster of highly shared sequence variants.

The trim removed 4 bases at V and 2 bases at J, leaving 11 bases unmatched. The germline gives CDR1 SGHTS, CDR2 YDEGEE. The CDR3 is 16 amino acids. This clone was seen just once. Its antigen is currently unknown. PCR amplification relied on 60 Vbeta primers (plus 13 Jbeta primers). This table comes from immunoSEQ multiplex PCR, and its TCRdb copy is limited to in-frame clones, with some not included. The profile shows about 160,000 clones, around four fifths of them singletons. The specimen was PBMCs. The chain combines TRBV5-8 with TRBJ2-7; 8 nucleotides match TRBD2. The source is a man younger than 30 in good health and CMV-seropositive. For the CDR3, the DNA is TGTGCCAGCAGCCTCTTCCCGACTAGCGACCCCTACGAGCAGTACTTC. This translates into CASSLFPTSDPYEQYF.